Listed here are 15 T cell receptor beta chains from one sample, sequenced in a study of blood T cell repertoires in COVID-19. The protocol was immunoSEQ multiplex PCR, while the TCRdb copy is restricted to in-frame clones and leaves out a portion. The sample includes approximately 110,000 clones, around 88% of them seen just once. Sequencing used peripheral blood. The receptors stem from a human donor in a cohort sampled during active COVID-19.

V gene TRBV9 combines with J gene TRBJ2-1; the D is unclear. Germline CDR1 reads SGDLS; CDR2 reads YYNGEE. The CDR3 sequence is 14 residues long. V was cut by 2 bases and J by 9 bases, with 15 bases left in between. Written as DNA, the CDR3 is TGTGCCAGCAGCGTTAGTCCGGAGCTGATTGAGCAGTTCTTC. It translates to CASSVSPELIEQFF.

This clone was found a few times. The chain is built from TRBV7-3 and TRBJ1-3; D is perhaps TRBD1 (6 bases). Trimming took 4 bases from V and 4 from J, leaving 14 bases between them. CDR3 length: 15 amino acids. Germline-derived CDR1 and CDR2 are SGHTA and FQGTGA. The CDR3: CASSSAQGTGNTIYF. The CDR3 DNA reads TGTGCCAGCAGCTCAGCCCAGGGGACAGGAAACACCATATATTTT.

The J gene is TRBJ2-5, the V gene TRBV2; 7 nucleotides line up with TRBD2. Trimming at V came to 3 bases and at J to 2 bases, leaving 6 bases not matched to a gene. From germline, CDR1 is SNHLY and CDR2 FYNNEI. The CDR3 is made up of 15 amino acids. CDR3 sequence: CASSESAGRQETQYF. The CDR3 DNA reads TGTGCCAGCAGTGAGTCAGCGGGGCGGCAAGAGACCCAGTACTTC. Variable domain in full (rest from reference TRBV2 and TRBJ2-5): EPEVTQTPSHQVTQMGQEVILRCVPISNHLYFYWYRQILGQKVEFLVSFYNNEISEKSEIFDDQFSVERPDGSNFTLKIRSTKLEDSAMYFCASSESAGRQETQYFGPGTRLLVL.

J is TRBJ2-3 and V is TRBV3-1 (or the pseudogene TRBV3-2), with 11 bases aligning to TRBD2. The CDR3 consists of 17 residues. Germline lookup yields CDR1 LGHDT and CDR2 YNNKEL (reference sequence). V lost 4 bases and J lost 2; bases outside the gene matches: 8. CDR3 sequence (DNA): TGTGCCAGCAGCCGATCGGGACTAGCGGATCTCACAGATACGCAGTATTTT. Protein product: CASSRSGLADLTDTQYF.

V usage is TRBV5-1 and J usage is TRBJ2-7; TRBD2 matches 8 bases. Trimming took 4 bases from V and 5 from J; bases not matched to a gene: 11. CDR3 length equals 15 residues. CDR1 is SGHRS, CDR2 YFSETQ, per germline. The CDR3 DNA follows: TGCGCCAGCAGCCCTAGCCCGGGGGGGTACAACGAGCAGTACTTC. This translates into CASSPSPGGYNEQYF.

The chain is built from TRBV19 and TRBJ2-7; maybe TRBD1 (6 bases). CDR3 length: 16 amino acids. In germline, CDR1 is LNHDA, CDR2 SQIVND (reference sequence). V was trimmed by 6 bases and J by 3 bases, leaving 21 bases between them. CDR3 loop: CASRPRGKTGVYEQYF. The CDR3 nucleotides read TGTGCCAGTAGGCCGAGGGGGAAAACTGGTGTCTACGAGCAGTACTTC.

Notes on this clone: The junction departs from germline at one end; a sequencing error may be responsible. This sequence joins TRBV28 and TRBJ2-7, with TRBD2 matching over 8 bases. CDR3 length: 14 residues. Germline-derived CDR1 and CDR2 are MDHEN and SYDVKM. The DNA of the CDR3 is TGTGCCATCAGTGGGGCGGGAGGAGCCTACGAGCAGTACTTC. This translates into CAISGAGGAYEQYF.

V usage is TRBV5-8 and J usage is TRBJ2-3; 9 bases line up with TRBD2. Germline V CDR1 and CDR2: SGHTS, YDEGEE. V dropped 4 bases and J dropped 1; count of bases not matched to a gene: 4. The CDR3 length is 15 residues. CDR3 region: CASSTSGRRTDTQYF. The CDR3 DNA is TGTGCCAGCAGCACAAGCGGGAGGCGCACAGATACGCAGTATTTT.

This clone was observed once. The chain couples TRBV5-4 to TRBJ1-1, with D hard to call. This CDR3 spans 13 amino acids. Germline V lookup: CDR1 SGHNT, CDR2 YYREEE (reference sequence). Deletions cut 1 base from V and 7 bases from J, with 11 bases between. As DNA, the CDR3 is TGTGCCAGCAGCTTGTCCCGCGGGATTGAAGCTTTCTTT. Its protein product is CASSLSRGIEAFF.

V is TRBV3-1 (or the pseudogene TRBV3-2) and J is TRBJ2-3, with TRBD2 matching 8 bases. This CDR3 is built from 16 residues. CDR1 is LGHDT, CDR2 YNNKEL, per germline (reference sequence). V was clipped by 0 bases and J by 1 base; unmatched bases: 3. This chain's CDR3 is CASSQDLRGGTDTQYF. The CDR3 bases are TGTGCCAGCAGCCAAGATCTGCGGGGGGGCACAGATACGCAGTATTTT.

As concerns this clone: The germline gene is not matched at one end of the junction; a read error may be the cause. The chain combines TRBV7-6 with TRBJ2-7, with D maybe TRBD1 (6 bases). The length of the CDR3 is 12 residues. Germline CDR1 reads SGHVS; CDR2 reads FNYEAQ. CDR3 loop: CASSKLDRPPTF. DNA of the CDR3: TGTGCCAGCAGCAAATTGGACAGACCCCCGACCTTC.

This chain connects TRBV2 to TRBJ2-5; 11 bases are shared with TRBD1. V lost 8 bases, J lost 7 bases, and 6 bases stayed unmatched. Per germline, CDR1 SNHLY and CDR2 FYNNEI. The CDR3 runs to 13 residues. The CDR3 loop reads CASEGQGVGTQYF. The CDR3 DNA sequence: TGTGCCAGCGAGGGACAGGGGGTTGGGACCCAGTACTTC.

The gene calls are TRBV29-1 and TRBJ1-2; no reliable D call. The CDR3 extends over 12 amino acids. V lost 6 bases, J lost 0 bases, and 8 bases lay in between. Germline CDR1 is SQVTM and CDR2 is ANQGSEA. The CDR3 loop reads CSVDSTNYGYTF. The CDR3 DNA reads TGCAGCGTCGATAGTACTAACTATGGCTACACCTTC.

CDR3 in DNA: TGTGCCACCCACAAAACAGGGGGAAGCAATCAGCCCCAGCATTTT. As protein: CATHKTGGSNQPQHF. This chain joins TRBV28 and TRBJ1-5; 8 nucleotides align to TRBD1. V lost 10 bases and J lost 1; bases outside the gene matches: 9. The CDR3 runs to 15 residues. The V gene's germline CDR1 is MDHEN and CDR2 SYDVKM.

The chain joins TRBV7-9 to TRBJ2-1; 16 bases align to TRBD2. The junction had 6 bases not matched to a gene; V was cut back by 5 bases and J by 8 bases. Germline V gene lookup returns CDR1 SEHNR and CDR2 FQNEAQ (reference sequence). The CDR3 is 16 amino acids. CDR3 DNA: TGTGCCAGCAGCCCCGGGACTAGCGGGAGGGTGGATGAGCAGTTCTTC. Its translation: CASSPGTSGRVDEQFF.